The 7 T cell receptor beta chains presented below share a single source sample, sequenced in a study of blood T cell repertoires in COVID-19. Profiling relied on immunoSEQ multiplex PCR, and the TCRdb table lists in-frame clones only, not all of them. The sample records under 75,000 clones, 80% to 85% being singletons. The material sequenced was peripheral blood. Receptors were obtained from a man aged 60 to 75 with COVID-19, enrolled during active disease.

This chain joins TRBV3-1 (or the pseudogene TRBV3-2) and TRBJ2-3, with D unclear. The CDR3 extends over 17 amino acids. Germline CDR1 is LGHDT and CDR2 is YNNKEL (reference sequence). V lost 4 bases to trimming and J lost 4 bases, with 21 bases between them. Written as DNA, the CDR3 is TGTGCCAGCAGCCCCCAGACCCCTCCCGAAGGAGCAGATACGCAGTATTTT. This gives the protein CASSPQTPPEGADTQYF.

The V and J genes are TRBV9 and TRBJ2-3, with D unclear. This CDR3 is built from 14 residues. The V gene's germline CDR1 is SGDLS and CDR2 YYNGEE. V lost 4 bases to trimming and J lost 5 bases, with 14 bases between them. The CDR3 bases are TGTGCCAGCAGCCCGCGACTGGTCGGAGATACGCAGTATTTT. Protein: CASSPRLVGDTQYF.

CDR3 nucleotides: TGTGCCATCAGCGTGGACAGGGAAGGAAACACCATATATTTT. This translates into CAISVDREGNTIYF. The chain has TRBV10-3 and TRBJ1-3, with 8 bases aligning to TRBD1. The CDR3 runs to 14 residues. The junction had 5 bases not matched to a gene; V was cut back by 6 bases and J by 4 bases. Germline V lookup: CDR1 ENHRY, CDR2 SYGVKD.

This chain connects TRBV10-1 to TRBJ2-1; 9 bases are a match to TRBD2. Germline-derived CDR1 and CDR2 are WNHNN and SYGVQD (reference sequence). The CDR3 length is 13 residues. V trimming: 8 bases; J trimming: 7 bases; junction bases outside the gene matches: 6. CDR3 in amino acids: CASGGLATNEQFF. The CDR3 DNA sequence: TGCGCCAGCGGGGGACTAGCAACGAATGAGCAGTTCTTC.

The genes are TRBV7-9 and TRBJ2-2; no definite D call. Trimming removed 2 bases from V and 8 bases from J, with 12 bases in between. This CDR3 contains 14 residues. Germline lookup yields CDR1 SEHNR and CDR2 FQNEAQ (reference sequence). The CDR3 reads CASSLRRVGGELFF. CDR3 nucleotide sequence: TGTGCCAGCAGCTTACGTCGGGTTGGGGGGGAGCTGTTTTTT.

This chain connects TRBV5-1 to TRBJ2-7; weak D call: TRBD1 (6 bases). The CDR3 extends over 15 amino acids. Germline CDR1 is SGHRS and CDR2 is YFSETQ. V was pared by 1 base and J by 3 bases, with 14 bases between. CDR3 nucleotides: TGCGCCAGCAGCTTGCGGGGCAGGGGTGTCTACGAGCAGTACTTC. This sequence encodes CASSLRGRGVYEQYF.

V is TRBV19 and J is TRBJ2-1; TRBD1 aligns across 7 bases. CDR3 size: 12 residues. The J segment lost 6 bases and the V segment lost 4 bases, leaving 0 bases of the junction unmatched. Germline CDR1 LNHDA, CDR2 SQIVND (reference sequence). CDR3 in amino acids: CASSRQGNEQFF. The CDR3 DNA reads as TGTGCCAGTAGTAGACAGGGCAATGAGCAGTTCTTC. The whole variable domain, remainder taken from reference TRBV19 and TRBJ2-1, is DGGITQSPKYLFRKEGQNVTLSCEQNLNHDAMYWYRQDPGQGLRLIYYSQIVNDFQKGDIAEGYSVSREKKESFPLTVTSAQKNPTAFYLCASSRQGNEQFFGPGTRLTVL.